Listed below are T cell receptor beta chains from one sample, sequenced in a study of cytomegalovirus exposure and HLA in healthy donors. TCRdb's table, derived via immunoSEQ multiplex PCR, lists solely in-frame clones and lacks some. The sample shows about 110,000 clones, approximately 79% of them seen only once. Sequences were obtained from PBMCs. These receptors were collected from a man under 40 in good health and CMV-seropositive. The CDR3 runs from the conserved cysteine through the conserved F or W. The D gene is left open where the match is weak. Expanded clones are given a class, and other clones once, few, many or no size at all.

d_gene | j_gene | len | abundance | v_gene | CDR3aa | CDR3nt
. | TRBJ1-2 | 16 | . | TRBV15 | CATSRARDKRNYGYTF | TGTGCCACCAGCAGAGCCAGGGACAAGCGTAACTATGGCTACACCTTC
. | TRBJ2-1 | 15 | . | TRBV19 | CASRTGESSYNEQFF | TGTGCCAGTAGGACAGGTGAAAGCTCCTACAATGAGCAGTTCTTC
TRBD1 | TRBJ2-7 | 14 | . | TRBV27 | CASSPGQVAYEQYF | TGTGCCAGCAGCCCAGGACAGGTCGCCTACGAGCAGTACTTC
TRBD2 | TRBJ2-3 | 17 | . | TRBV7-2 | CASSSGLAGVRQDTQYF | TGTGCCAGCAGCTCAGGACTAGCGGGGGTTCGTCAAGATACGCAGTATTTT
. | TRBJ2-5 | 18 | . | TRBV7-2 | CASSPRMGGLGLQETQYF | TGTGCCAGCAGCCCAAGGATGGGCGGGTTGGGACTCCAAGAGACCCAGTACTTC
TRBD2 | TRBJ2-7 | 13 | . | TRBV6-1 | CASRGGGLWEQYF | TGTGCCAGCAGGGGCGGGGGGCTCTGGGAGCAGTACTTC
TRBD2 | TRBJ2-3 | 17 | . | TRBV5-8 | CASSFEGFGGARDTQYF | TGTGCCAGCAGCTTTGAGGGGTTCGGGGGGGCTAGAGATACGCAGTATTTT
. | TRBJ1-6 | 11 | . | TRBV19 | CASSGGITLHF | TGTGCCAGTAGTGGGGGCATTACCCTCCACTTT
. | TRBJ2-3 | 15 | . | TRBV18 | CASSPYAGFTDTQYF | TGTGCCAGCTCACCTTACGCGGGATTCACAGATACGCAGTATTTT
TRBD1 | TRBJ1-1 | 16 | once | TRBV28 | CASSPSPGQEETEAFF | TGTGCCAGCAGTCCTTCTCCGGGACAGGAGGAAACTGAAGCTTTCTTT
TRBD1 | TRBJ1-1 | 15 | few | TRBV19 | CASSIRGTGNTEAFF | TGTGCCAGTAGTATACGCGGGACAGGGAACACTGAAGCTTTCTTT
TRBD1 | TRBJ2-2 | 14 | . | TRBV30 | CAWSGTDLTGELFF | TGTGCCTGGTCCGGGACAGACCTAACCGGGGAGCTGTTTTTT
TRBD1 | TRBJ1-4 | 14 | . | TRBV6-1 | CASGQGRANEKLFF | TGTGCCAGTGGACAGGGAAGGGCGAATGAAAAACTGTTTTTT
. | TRBJ1-2 | 15 | . | TRBV19 | CASSISHGWRYGYTF | TGTGCCAGTAGTATATCCCACGGGTGGAGGTATGGCTACACCTTC
TRBD1 | TRBJ2-7 | 16 | . | TRBV14 | CASSQERDRSSYEQYF | TGTGCCAGCAGCCAAGAACGGGACAGGAGCTCCTACGAGCAGTACTTC
TRBD1 | TRBJ1-4 | 14 | once | TRBV25-1 | CASHPGQANEKLFF | TGTGCCAGCCATCCGGGACAGGCGAATGAAAAACTGTTTTTT
. | TRBJ1-3 | 14 | . | TRBV2 | CASTRYNSGNTIYF | TGTGCCAGCACGAGGTATAACTCTGGAAACACCATATATTTT
. | TRBJ2-7 | 14 | . | TRBV27 | CASSLLGPGYEQYF | TGTGCCAGCAGTTTATTAGGTCCAGGCTACGAGCAGTACTTC
TRBD1 | TRBJ1-4 | 13 | . | TRBV6-1 | CASRRGLVEKLFF | TGTGCCAGCAGAAGGGGGCTAGTTGAAAAACTGTTTTTT
. | TRBJ2-7 | 12 | . | TRBV10-1 | CASTREPYEQYF | TGCGCCAGCACCCGGGAGCCCTACGAGCAGTACTTC
TRBD1 | TRBJ1-2 | 16 | . | TRBV5-1 | CASRTGTGATNYGYTF | TGCGCCAGCAGAACCGGGACAGGGGCTACTAACTATGGCTACACCTTC
TRBD1 | TRBJ1-5 | 16 | . | TRBV19 | CASSTHRGSRNQPQHF | TGTGCCAGTAGTACCCACAGGGGGTCGCGCAATCAGCCCCAGCATTTT
TRBD1 | TRBJ1-2 | 13 | . | TRBV6-5 | CASSTQGAPGYTF | TGTGCCAGCAGTACACAGGGGGCGCCTGGCTACACCTTC
. | TRBJ1-1 | 13 | . | TRBV11-2 | CASSTPVNTEAFF | TGTGCCAGCAGCACCCCGGTGAACACTGAAGCTTTCTTT
TRBD1 | TRBJ2-1 | 14 | . | TRBV19 | CASSAGGSVNEQFF | TGTGCCAGTAGTGCAGGGGGCTCGGTAAATGAGCAGTTCTTC
. | TRBJ1-1 | 14 | . | TRBV7-2 | CASSSFGGNTEAFF | TGTGCCAGCAGCTCCTTCGGGGGGAACACTGAAGCTTTCTTT
. | TRBJ1-2 | 15 | . | TRBV19 | CASSPSSGRAYGYTF | TGTGCCAGTAGCCCTTCCTCAGGGAGGGCCTATGGCTACACCTTC
TRBD2 | TRBJ2-3 | 14 | few | TRBV25-1 | CASSAGRGMDTQYF | TGTGCCAGCAGTGCCGGGCGGGGGATGGATACGCAGTATTTT
. | TRBJ2-3 | 13 | . | TRBV9 | CASSVRGRDTQYF | TGTGCCAGCAGCGTTAGGGGGAGAGATACGCAGTATTTT
. | TRBJ2-3 | 15 | . | TRBV9 | CASSEDWTSTDTQYF | TGTGCCAGCAGCGAAGACTGGACTAGCACAGATACGCAGTATTTT
TRBD1 | TRBJ2-7 | 12 | . | TRBV7-6 | CASSSRDREQYF | TGTGCCAGCAGCTCCCGGGACAGGGAACAGTACTTC
. | TRBJ2-3 | 17 | . | TRBV9 | CASSDTQGPALTDTQYF | TGTGCCAGCAGCGACACACAGGGCCCCGCTCTCACAGATACGCAGTATTTT
. | TRBJ2-5 | 13 | . | TRBV2 | CASRGRGTETQYF | TGTGCCAGCAGGGGAAGGGGAACGGAGACCCAGTACTTC
TRBD1 | TRBJ2-5 | 14 | . | TRBV2 | CASSEGYRGETQYF | TGTGCCAGCAGTGAAGGGTACAGGGGAGAGACCCAGTACTTC
TRBD1 | TRBJ1-2 | 14 | . | TRBV9 | CASSTTTGGRGYTF | TGTGCCAGCAGCACTACGACAGGGGGACGTGGCTACACCTTC
TRBD1 | TRBJ2-3 | 15 | once | TRBV6-5 | CASSRRQGSPDTQYF | TGTGCCAGCAGTCGCCGACAGGGGAGCCCAGATACGCAGTATTTT
. | TRBJ2-5 | 14 | . | TRBV10-2 | CASSESRGRETQYF | TGCGCCAGCAGTGAGTCGCGAGGAAGGGAGACCCAGTACTTC
. | TRBJ2-1 | 11 | . | TRBV21-1 | CASLSDDEQFF | TGTGCCAGCCTCAGCGATGATGAGCAGTTCTTC
TRBD1 | TRBJ2-3 | 15 | . | TRBV5-8 | CASSGDRWDTDTQYF | TGTGCCAGCAGCGGGGACAGGTGGGATACAGATACGCAGTATTTT
TRBD1 | TRBJ1-2 | 15 | once | TRBV7-9 | CASSPGQGEHYGYTF | TGTGCCAGCAGCCCCGGACAGGGGGAACACTATGGCTACACCTTC
. | TRBJ2-2 | 14 | . | TRBV29-1 | CSVVGQLNTGELFF | TGCAGCGTTGTAGGACAGCTGAACACCGGGGAGCTGTTTTTT
TRBD1 | TRBJ1-1 | 15 | . | TRBV5-8 | CASFRGQGAYTEAFF | TGTGCCAGCTTCCGGGGACAGGGGGCTTACACTGAAGCTTTCTTT
TRBD1 | TRBJ2-7 | 13 | few | TRBV19 | CACGTGLFDEQYF | TGTGCCTGCGGGACAGGGCTATTCGACGAGCAGTACTTC
. | TRBJ1-1 | 11 | . | TRBV19 | CASSIFSQAFF | TGTGCCAGTAGTATCTTCTCCCAAGCTTTCTTT
. | TRBJ2-3 | 15 | . | TRBV5-1 | CASSLGLPSTDTQYF | TGCGCCAGCAGCTTGGGTCTCCCTAGCACAGATACGCAGTATTTT
TRBD2 | TRBJ2-1 | 15 | . | TRBV11-2 | CASSGGGSSYNEQFF | TGTGCCAGCAGCGGCGGGGGGAGCTCCTACAATGAGCAGTTCTTC
. | TRBJ1-2 | 13 | . | TRBV4-2 | CASSQDWTSGYTF | TGTGCCAGCAGCCAAGACTGGACTTCTGGCTACACCTTC
TRBD1 | TRBJ1-1 | 16 | once | TRBV7-9 | CASSSDRGLVNTEAFF | TGTGCCAGCAGCTCCGACAGGGGGTTGGTGAACACTGAAGCTTTCTTT
. | TRBJ2-5 | 15 | once | TRBV10-3 | CAISKGQGGEETQYF | TGTGCCATCAGTAAAGGACAAGGGGGTGAAGAGACCCAGTACTTC
. | TRBJ2-5 | 14 | . | TRBV4-1 | CASSQPRDKETQYF | TGCGCCAGCAGCCAACCCAGGGACAAAGAGACCCAGTACTTC